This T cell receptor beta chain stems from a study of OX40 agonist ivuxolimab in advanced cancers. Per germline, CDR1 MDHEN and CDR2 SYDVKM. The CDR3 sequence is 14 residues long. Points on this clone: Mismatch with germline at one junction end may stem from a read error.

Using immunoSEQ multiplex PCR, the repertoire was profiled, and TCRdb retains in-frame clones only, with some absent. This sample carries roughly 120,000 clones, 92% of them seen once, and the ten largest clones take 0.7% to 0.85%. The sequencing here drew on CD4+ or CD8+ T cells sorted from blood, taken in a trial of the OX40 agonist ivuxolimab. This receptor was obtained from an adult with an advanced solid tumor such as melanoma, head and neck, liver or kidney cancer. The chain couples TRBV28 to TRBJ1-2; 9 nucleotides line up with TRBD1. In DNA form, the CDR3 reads TGTGCCAGCAGTCCACCCCCGGGACAGGGATCCCCAGCCTTC. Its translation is CASSPPPGQGSPAF.